This entry is about one TCR beta chain. Its binding antigen is unknown. From the cysteine up to the phenylalanine, the CDR3 has a length of 11 residues. The nucleotide record is missing. The data were obtained in a study of monozygotic twins with inflammatory bowel disease (dated by TCRdb to between 2017 and 2020). Regarding the study in general: A total of roughly 28 monozygotic twin pairs were included in the full study, comprising nine German pairs (four IBD-concordant, five IBD-discordant) and 19 IBD-discordant Danish pairs. Each individual had, on average, about 151 000 unique TCRalpha sequences and 181 000 unique TCRbeta sequences available for analysis. The search for disease-associated traits relied mainly on comparing, within discordant pairs, IBD patients with their genetically identical healthy co-twins.

A roughly 2.5 ml peripheral blood sample was drawn into PAXgene tubes per donor and stored at -80°C. Total RNA was isolated from whole blood with the PAXgene blood miRNA kit on an automated QIAcube, without T cell sorting. Peripheral blood from monozygotic twin pairs, either concordant or discordant for inflammatory bowel disease, underwent deep TCRalpha and TCRbeta repertoire profiling that used unique molecular barcoding. Smoking habits were recorded for all twin pairs, and individuals were classified as current, former or never smokers. Study-level results and caveats: No single strong signal or clonotype linked to IBD turned up in the results, so the idea that one exists was not supported. Repertoire similarity did not differ between concordant and discordant twins, possibly due to limited statistical power. Background noise and inter-individual variability may have been introduced into the repertoires by the differing immunosuppressive treatments among patients. Compared with healthy twins, IBD patients had fewer clonotypes in common with other individuals, a difference most pronounced in patients showing signs of disease activity. Different T cell subtypes could not be distinguished in the analysis. IBD patients had lower TCRbeta repertoire diversity, measured by the inverse Simpson index, than their healthy co-twins.

Library preparation used 5' RACE. The input for every TCR library was around 4,000 ng of total RNA. For each sample, cDNA was synthesized in eight separate reactions using SMARTScribe reverse transcriptase. Unique molecular identifiers containing a 6-nucleotide sample barcode were introduced through template switching during cDNA synthesis. TCRalpha and TCRbeta cDNA was amplified by two nested PCRs of approximately 17 and 9 cycles, with bead purification after each PCR. Before amplification, the cDNA was both treated with uracil DNA-glycosylase and purified with the QIAquick PCR purification kit. The second PCR was the step at which Illumina TruSeq-compatible adapters and sample-specific barcodes were added. Library quality and concentration were assessed using TapeStation and Qubit, and approximately 5 ng of each library was pooled. Sequencing of the pooled libraries was done on an Illumina HiSeq2500 single-index Rapid Run using custom sequencing primers and 2 x 100 bp reads. The paper's data handling went like this. MiGEC version 1.2.6 was used for UMI-based consensus assembly to correct PCR and sequencing errors. MiXCR version 2.1.1 was used to carry out V(D)J alignment, clonotype assembly and CDR3 extraction. Normalisation of gene usage, clonotype sharing and MAIT/NKT TCR abundance was achieved by analysing the top 1000, 10 000 and 20 000 clonotypes per sample. After downsampling to 27 000 UMIs, diversity was calculated as the inverse Simpson index using the vegan R package. Statistical testing used paired Mann-Whitney U tests on the discordant twin pairs and applied Benjamini-Hochberg correction for multiple testing. TCRdb reprocessed the reads and assigns one entry to each CDR3 protein sequence, leaving out DNA. The V and J calls and clone size come from TCRdb's table, not from the authors' own analysis. In this sample's table one finds some 300,000 distinct CDR3 sequences. The top ten clonotypes cover 5% to 6% of the sample.

The chain links TRBV12-3 or TRBV12-4 with TRBJ2-3. Sequenced: blood. The origin of this receptor is a human donor with ulcerative colitis or Crohn's disease, or a healthy co-twin of an affected twin (not recorded which). The encoded CDR3 is CASSLPDTQYF.